The 2 T cell receptor beta chains in this list originate from one sample, sequenced in a study of identical twins. One entry per CDR3 protein, called by TCRdb with MiXCR from the 5' RACE reads. The sample holds roughly 280,000 distinct CDR3 sequences, roughly 10% seen once. These same data were also listed under a study on yellow fever vaccine responses in identical twins.

The sequencing input was CD8+ T cells sorted from blood. Receptor source: a woman aged 18-30 years in good health.

In its sample, this clonotype was seen a few times. The chain combines TRBV20-1 with TRBJ2-5; weak D call: TRBD2 (5 bases). V was cut by 0 bases and J by 1 base, with 9 bases left in between. Germline V lookup: CDR1 DFQATT, CDR2 SNEGSKA (reference sequence). The CDR3 has 14 amino acids. The CDR3 here is CSARDYRGQETQYF. The CDR3 region has the DNA TGCAGTGCTAGAGATTATCGGGGCCAAGAGACCCAGTACTTC.

The chain combines TRBV6-1 with TRBJ2-7, with D perhaps matching TRBD1 (7 bases). CDR3 length: 16 residues. Trimming removed 5 bases at V and 2 bases at J, with 19 bases between. CDR1 MNHNS and CDR2 SASEGT come from the germline V gene. DNA of the CDR3: TGTGCCAGCAGTCCTATGCCCGACAGGGAGGCCTACGAGCAGTACTTC. Amino acid sequence: CASSPMPDREAYEQYF.